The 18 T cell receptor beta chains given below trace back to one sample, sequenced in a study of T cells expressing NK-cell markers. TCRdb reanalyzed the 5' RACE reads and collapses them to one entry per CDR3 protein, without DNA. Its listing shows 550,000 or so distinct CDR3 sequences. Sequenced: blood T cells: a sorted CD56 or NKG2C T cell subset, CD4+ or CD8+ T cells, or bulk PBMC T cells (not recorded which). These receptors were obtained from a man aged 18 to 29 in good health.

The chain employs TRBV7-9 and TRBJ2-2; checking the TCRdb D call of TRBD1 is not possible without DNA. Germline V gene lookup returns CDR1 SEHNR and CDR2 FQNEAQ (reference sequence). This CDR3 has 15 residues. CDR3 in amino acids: CASSLDRQGAGELFF.

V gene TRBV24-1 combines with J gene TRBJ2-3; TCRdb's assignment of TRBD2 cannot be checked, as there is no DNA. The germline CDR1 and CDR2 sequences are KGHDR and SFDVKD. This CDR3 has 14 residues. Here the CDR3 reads CATQGSGRADTQYF.

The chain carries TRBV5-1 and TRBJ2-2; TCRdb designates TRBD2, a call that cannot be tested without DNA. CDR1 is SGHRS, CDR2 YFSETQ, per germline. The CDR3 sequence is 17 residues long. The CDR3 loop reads CASSPGPSEAYTGELFF. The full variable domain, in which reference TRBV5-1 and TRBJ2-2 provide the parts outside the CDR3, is KAGVTQTPRYLIKTRGQQVTLSCSPISGHRSVSWYQQTPGQGLQFLFEYFSETQRNKGNFPGRFSGRQFSNSRSEMNVSTLELGDSALYLCASSPGPSEAYTGELFFGEGSRLTVL.

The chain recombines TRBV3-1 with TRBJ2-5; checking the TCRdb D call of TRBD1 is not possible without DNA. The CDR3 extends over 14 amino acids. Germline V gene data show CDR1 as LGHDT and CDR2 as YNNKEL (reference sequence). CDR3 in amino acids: CASSLSGPAETQYF.

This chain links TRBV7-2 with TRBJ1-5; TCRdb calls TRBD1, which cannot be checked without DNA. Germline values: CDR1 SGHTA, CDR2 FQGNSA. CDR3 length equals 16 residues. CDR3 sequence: CASSLGQFWLNQPQHF. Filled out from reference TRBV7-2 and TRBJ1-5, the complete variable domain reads GAGVSQSPSNKVTEKGKDVELRCDPISGHTALYWYRQSLGQGLEFLIYFQGNSAPDKSGLPSDRFSAERTGGSVSTLTIQRTQQEDSAVYLCASSLGQFWLNQPQHFGDGTRLSIL.

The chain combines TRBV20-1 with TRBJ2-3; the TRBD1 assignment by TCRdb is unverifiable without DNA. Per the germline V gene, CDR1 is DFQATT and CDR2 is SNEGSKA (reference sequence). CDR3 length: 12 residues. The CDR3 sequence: CSARDDRGRQYF.

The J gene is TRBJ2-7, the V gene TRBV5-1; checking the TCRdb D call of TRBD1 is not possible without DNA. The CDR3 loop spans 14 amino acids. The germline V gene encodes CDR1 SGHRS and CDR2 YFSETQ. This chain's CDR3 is CASSWGQGKSEQYF.

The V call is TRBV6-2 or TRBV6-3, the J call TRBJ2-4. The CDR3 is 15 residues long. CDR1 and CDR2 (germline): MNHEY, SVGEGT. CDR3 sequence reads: CASSQTGVAKNIQYF.

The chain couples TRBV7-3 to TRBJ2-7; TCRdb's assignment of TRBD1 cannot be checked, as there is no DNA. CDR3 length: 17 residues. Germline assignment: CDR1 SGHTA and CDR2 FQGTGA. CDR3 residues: CASSQLDRGQLIYEQYF. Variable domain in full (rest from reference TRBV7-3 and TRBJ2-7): GAGVSQTPSNKVTEKGKYVELRCDPISGHTALYWYRQSLGQGPEFLIYFQGTGAADDSGLPNDRFFAVRPEGSVSTLKIQRTERGDSAVYLCASSQLDRGQLIYEQYFGPGTRLTVT.

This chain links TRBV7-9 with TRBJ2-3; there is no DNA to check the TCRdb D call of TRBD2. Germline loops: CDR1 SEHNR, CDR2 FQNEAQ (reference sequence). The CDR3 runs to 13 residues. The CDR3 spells CASSRREVGWLYF.

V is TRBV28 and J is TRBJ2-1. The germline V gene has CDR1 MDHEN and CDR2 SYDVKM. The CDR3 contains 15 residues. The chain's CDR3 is CASSLFQTGYNEQFF. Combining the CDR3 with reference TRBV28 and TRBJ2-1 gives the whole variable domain DVKVTQSSRYLVKRTGEKVFLECVQDMDHENMFWYRQDPGLGLRLIYFSYDVKMKEKGDIPEGYSVSREKKERFSLILESASTNQTSMYLCASSLFQTGYNEQFFGPGTRLTVL.

Here the CDR3 reads CASSQGGSAGEKLFF. V and J are TRBV4-2 and TRBJ1-4; TCRdb selects TRBD1, and the lack of DNA leaves this call unchecked. This CDR3 contains 15 residues. Per the germline V gene, CDR1 is LGHNA and CDR2 is YNFKEQ.

Here the CDR3 reads CASSLGRRGEKLFF. The chain couples TRBV6-1 to TRBJ1-4. CDR1 and CDR2 (germline): MNHNS, SASEGT. This CDR3 comprises 14 residues.

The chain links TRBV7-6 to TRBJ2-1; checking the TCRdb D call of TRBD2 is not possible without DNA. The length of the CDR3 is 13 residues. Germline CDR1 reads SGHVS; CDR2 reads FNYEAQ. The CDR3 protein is CASSSVAGEEQFF.

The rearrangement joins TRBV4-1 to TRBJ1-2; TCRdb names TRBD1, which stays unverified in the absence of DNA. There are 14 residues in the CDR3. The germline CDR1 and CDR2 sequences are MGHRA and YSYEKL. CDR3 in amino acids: CASSQDGGGQGYTF.

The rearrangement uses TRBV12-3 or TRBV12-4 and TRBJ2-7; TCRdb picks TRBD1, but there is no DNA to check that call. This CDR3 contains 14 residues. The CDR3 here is CASSTTGWAYEQYF.

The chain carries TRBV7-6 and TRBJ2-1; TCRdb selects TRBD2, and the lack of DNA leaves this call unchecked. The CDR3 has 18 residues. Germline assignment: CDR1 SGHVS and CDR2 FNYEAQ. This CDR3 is CASSPTHSLAGGHNEQFF.

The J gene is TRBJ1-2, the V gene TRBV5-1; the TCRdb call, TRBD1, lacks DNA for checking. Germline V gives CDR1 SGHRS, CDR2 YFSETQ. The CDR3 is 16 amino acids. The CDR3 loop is CASSLQPGQADYGYTF.